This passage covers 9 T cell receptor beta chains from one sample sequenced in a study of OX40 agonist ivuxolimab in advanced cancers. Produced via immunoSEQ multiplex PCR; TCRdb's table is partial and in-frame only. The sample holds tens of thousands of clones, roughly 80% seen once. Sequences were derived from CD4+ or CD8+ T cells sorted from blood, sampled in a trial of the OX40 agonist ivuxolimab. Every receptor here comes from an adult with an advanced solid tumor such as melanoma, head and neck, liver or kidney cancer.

CDR3 DNA: TGTGCCAGCAGTCGGTCCCTGGGGAACACCGGGGAGCTGTTTTTT. It codes for CASSRSLGNTGELFF. The chain couples TRBV9 to TRBJ2-2; D gene unclear. The germline V gene has CDR1 SGDLS and CDR2 YYNGEE. This CDR3 spans 15 amino acids. The V and J ends lost 5 bases and 1 base respectively, with 12 bases between them.

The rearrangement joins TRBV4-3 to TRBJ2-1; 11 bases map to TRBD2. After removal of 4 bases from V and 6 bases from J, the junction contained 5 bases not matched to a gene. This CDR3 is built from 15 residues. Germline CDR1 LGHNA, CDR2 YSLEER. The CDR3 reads CASSPGTSGPNEQFF. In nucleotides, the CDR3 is TGCGCCAGCAGCCCGGGGACTAGCGGACCCAATGAGCAGTTCTTC.

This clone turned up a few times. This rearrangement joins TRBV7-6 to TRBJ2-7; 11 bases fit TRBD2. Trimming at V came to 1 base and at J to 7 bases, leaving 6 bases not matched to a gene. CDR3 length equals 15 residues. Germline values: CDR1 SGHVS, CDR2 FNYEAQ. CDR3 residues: CASSLVPSGGTEQYF. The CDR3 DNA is TGTGCCAGCAGCTTAGTGCCTAGCGGGGGGACTGAGCAGTACTTC.

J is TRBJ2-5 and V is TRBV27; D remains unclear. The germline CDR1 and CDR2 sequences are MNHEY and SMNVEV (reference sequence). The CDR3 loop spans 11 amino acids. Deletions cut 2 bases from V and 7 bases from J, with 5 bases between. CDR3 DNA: TGTGCCAGCAGTTTAGACGGGACCCAGTACTTC. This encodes CASSLDGTQYF.

CDR3 DNA sequence: TGTGCCAGCAGCTTGACGGAGGACGGGGAGCTGTTTTTT. Translation: CASSLTEDGELFF. The chain couples TRBV5-4 to TRBJ2-2, with D perhaps matching TRBD2 (5 bases). The germline V gene has CDR1 SGHNT and CDR2 YYREEE (reference sequence). Trimming pared 1 base from V and 7 bases from J, leaving 8 bases between. This CDR3 region has 13 residues.

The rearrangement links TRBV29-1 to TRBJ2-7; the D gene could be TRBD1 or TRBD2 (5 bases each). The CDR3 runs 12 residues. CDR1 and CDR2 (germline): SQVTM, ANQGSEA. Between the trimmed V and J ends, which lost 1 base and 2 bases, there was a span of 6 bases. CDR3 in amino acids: CSVEGDPYEQYF. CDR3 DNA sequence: TGCAGCGTTGAAGGGGACCCCTACGAGCAGTACTTC.

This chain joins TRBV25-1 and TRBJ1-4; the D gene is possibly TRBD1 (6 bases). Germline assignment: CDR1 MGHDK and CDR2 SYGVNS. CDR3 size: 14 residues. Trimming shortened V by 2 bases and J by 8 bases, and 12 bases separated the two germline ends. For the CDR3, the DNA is TGTGCCAGCAGTGAAGGAACAGGGCGGGAAAAACTGTTTTTT. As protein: CASSEGTGREKLFF.

The CDR3 protein is CASSQHQGELAKNIQYF. CDR3 DNA: TGCGCCAGCAGCCAACACCAGGGAGAGCTAGCCAAAAACATTCAGTACTTC. The chain combines TRBV4-1 with TRBJ2-4; the D call may be TRBD1 or TRBD2 (5 bases each). Per germline, CDR1 MGHRA and CDR2 YSYEKL. The CDR3 is made up of 17 amino acids. V was clipped by 2 bases and J by 0 bases, with 14 bases between them.

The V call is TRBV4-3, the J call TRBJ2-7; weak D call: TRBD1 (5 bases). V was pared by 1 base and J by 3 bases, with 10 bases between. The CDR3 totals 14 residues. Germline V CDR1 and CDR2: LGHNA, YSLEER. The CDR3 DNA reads TGCGCCAGCAGCCAAGGACAGTGGAACTACGAGCAGTACTTC. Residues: CASSQGQWNYEQYF.